Listed here are 13 T cell receptor beta chains from one sample, sequenced in a study of blood T cell repertoires in COVID-19. Produced via immunoSEQ multiplex PCR; TCRdb's table is partial and in-frame only. The sample contains about 280,000 clones, roughly 85% of which appear only once. The sample taken for sequencing was peripheral blood. Receptor source: a middle-aged man with active or convalescent COVID-19.

V gene TRBV2 combines with J gene TRBJ1-5; D gene uncertain. CDR1 SNHLY and CDR2 FYNNEI come from the germline V gene. The germline V and J ends were trimmed by 8 bases and 4 bases, with 12 bases remaining between them. The CDR3 spans 13 residues. For the CDR3, the DNA is TGTGCCAGCCGGAGGTACCAAAATCAGCCCCAGCATTTT. It specifies CASRRYQNQPQHF.

The chain combines TRBV7-3 with TRBJ1-1; D call uncertain. The germline CDR1 and CDR2 sequences are SGHTA and FQGTGA. V lost 2 bases and J 4 bases, leaving 8 bases between the germline ends. The CDR3 has 13 amino acids. DNA for the CDR3: TGTGCCAGCAGCTTATCGCCAGGCACTGAAGCTTTCTTT. Its translation: CASSLSPGTEAFF.

The rearrangement links TRBV2 to TRBJ2-7; D is unresolved. V dropped 6 bases and J dropped 4 bases, with 4 bases sitting between them. Germline V CDR1 and CDR2: SNHLY, FYNNEI. The CDR3 has 10 residues. CDR3 sequence (DNA): TGTGCCAGCAGGGCTTACGAGCAGTACTTC. Its translation: CASRAYEQYF.

The chain carries TRBV5-5 and TRBJ1-6; 7 nucleotides line up with TRBD1. After removal of 6 bases from V and 6 bases from J, the junction contained 6 bases not matched to a gene. Germline values: CDR1 SGHKS, CDR2 YYEKEE (reference sequence). The CDR3 sequence is 14 residues long. The CDR3 region is CASNNGDSNSPLHF. As DNA, the CDR3 is TGTGCCAGCAACAACGGGGACAGTAATTCACCCCTCCACTTT.

This clone occurred once. The rearrangement joins TRBV5-1 to TRBJ1-1; D is undetermined. In germline, CDR1 is SGHRS, CDR2 YFSETQ. Trimming took off 4 bases at V and 2 bases at J, with 12 bases between the two ends. CDR3 length: 14 residues. CDR3 in DNA: TGCGCCAGCAGCATACTAGACACAAACACTGAAGCTTTCTTT. Translation: CASSILDTNTEAFF.

J is TRBJ1-5 and V is TRBV19; D is ambiguous. The germline gives CDR1 LNHDA, CDR2 SQIVND (reference sequence). Trimming removed 1 base from V and 6 bases from J, with 16 bases in between. The CDR3 covers 16 residues. Written as DNA, the CDR3 is TGTGCCAGTAGTATAGGCACCCGGTCCGCGGGTCAGCCCCAGCATTTT. This codes for CASSIGTRSAGQPQHF. The variable domain in full, completed from reference TRBV19 and TRBJ1-5, reads DGGITQSPKYLFRKEGQNVTLSCEQNLNHDAMYWYRQDPGQGLRLIYYSQIVNDFQKGDIAEGYSVSREKKESFPLTVTSAQKNPTAFYLCASSIGTRSAGQPQHFGDGTRLSIL.

CDR3 amino acids: CASSLVGTSGRPIYNEQFF. In DNA, the CDR3 is TGTGCCAGCAGCTTGGTCGGGACTAGCGGGAGGCCGATCTACAATGAGCAGTTCTTC. This sequence joins TRBV5-4 and TRBJ2-1; 15 bases fit TRBD2. The germline CDR1 and CDR2 sequences are SGHNT and YYREEE (reference sequence). The J segment lost 3 bases and the V segment lost 0 bases, leaving 7 bases of the junction unmatched. This CDR3 spans 19 amino acids. Together with reference TRBV5-4 and TRBJ2-1, the CDR3 gives the full variable domain: ETGVTQSPTHLIKTRGQQVTLRCSSQSGHNTVSWYQQALGQGPQFIFQYYREEENGRGNFPPRFSGLQFPNYSSELNVNALELDDSALYLCASSLVGTSGRPIYNEQFFGPGTRLTVL.

The rearrangement joins TRBV3-1 (or the pseudogene TRBV3-2) to TRBJ2-7, with D tentatively TRBD2 (6 bases). Germline lookup yields CDR1 LGHDT and CDR2 YNNKEL (reference sequence). The germline V and J ends were trimmed by 0 bases and 6 bases, with 18 bases remaining between them. The CDR3 length is 16 residues. As DNA, the CDR3 is TGTGCCAGCAGCCAAGAAGGAGCCAGGGAGGTGCCCGAGCAGTACTTC. Translation: CASSQEGAREVPEQYF.

The chain employs TRBV3-1 (or the pseudogene TRBV3-2) and TRBJ1-6, with 9 bases fitting TRBD1. In germline, CDR1 is LGHDT, CDR2 YNNKEL (reference sequence). The CDR3 sequence is 15 residues long. The trim removed 6 bases at V and 7 bases at J, leaving 7 bases unmatched. The CDR3 coding sequence is TGTGCCAGCAGAGCGGCCGGGACAGGGAATTCACCCCTCCACTTT. Amino acid sequence: CASRAAGTGNSPLHF.

The chain couples TRBV5-4 to TRBJ2-5; 8 nucleotides match TRBD2. V lost 6 bases to trimming and J lost 5 bases; unmatched junction nucleotides: 12. CDR1 SGHNT and CDR2 YYREEE come from the germline V gene (reference sequence). This CDR3 comprises 15 residues. CDR3 nucleotide sequence: TGTGCCAGCACCTCCGGGAGGGGAGGAAGGGAGACCCAGTACTTC. It translates to CASTSGRGGRETQYF.

The chain couples TRBV2 to TRBJ1-5; 9 bases line up with TRBD1. Germline values: CDR1 SNHLY, CDR2 FYNNEI. V shed 6 bases, J shed 1 base, and the junction held 7 bases outside the gene matches. CDR3 length: 16 amino acids. The CDR3 here is CASRPTGGKSNQPQHF. The CDR3 nucleotides read TGTGCCAGCAGGCCTACAGGGGGCAAAAGCAATCAGCCCCAGCATTTT.

The chain combines TRBV5-6 with TRBJ2-2; no clear D gene. Trimming took 4 bases from V and 8 from J, leaving 9 bases between them. Germline CDR1 SGHDT, CDR2 YYEEEE. This CDR3 comprises 12 residues. The CDR3 loop is CASSPRVGELFF. CDR3 nucleotides: TGTGCCAGCAGCCCCCGGGTAGGGGAGCTGTTTTTT.

The genes are TRBV19 and TRBJ1-2, with D maybe TRBD1 (5 bases). Germline V gives CDR1 LNHDA, CDR2 SQIVND (reference sequence). CDR3 size: 13 residues. Trimming took 8 bases from V and 8 from J, leaving 18 bases between them. This CDR3 reads CASSPARVYGYTF. The CDR3 coding sequence is TGTGCCAGTTCTCCCGCCAGGGTGTACGGCTACACCTTC.